The sequence of this TCR beta chain was determined in a study of beta chain features in type 1 diabetes (dated by TCRdb to 2017 to 2018). Concerning the study at large: No differences in mean age, gender distribution, total cell number or subset yield were found between patients and healthy donors. Regulatory and stem cell-like memory subsets were obtained from only 8 patients and roughly eight healthy donors, while naive and central memory subsets were obtained from all 28 donors. A total of roughly 99,000,000 sorted cells were examined across all samples, and the number of cells per subset was strongly correlated with RNA yield. In the study, recently diagnosed type 1 diabetes patients and matched healthy donors were compared on the TCRB repertoires of their sorted circulating CD4+ T cell subsets.

All of the isolated RNA was reverse transcribed with the High Capacity cDNA Reverse Transcription Kit, so expressed TCRB transcripts were sequenced. Deep immunoSEQ sequencing was performed on naive, central memory and regulatory T cell samples, with an average of roughly 3.5 million total reads per sample. Sorted cells were lysed in RLT buffer, and RNA was extracted using DNase-treated RNeasy Micro or Mini kits according to cell number. To prevent cross-contamination, each cell subset was processed individually, whereas patient and healthy donor samples were processed jointly. The immunoSEQ multiplex PCR was used to amplify TCRB sequences from cDNA, generating 87-bp fragments that spanned the CDR3 region. Amplicons were sequenced on the Illumina HiSeq platform. The published analysis was carried out like this. Synthetic template baselines were used to correct PCR bias computationally, reads within Hamming distance 2 were collapsed, and singletons that could not be merged were discarded. Reads were aligned against IMGT so that V, D and J genes, CDR3 length and insertions or deletions at six rearrangement sites could be assigned. Within each subset, clonotype counts were normalized to sorted cell number, and only after that were true diversity and Gini coefficients computed with the tcR R package. Repertoire sharing was quantified using the overlap coefficient calculated on TCRB nucleotide sequences. As a proxy for the pre-selection repertoire, out-of-frame TCRB sequences from naive cells were analyzed. TCRdb carries this immuneACCESS record with in-frame sequences only. Its versions omit some clonotypes, under half of them owing to an unresolved V gene in the studies checked, with the rest unexplained. V, J and clone size reflect that table, while D and trimming were determined from the DNA. In this sample the table shows about 230,000 clones, 7.5% to 10% of which occur a single time. Just under 0.035% of the sample rests with the top ten.

V loses 5 bases of germline sequence and J loses 6 bases, and the interval between the two ends is 14 bases. The germline V gene encodes CDR1 MNHNS and CDR2 SASEGT. The CDR3 spans 14 residues, from the cysteine through the phenylalanine. Left in the record is the CDR3 DNA by itself, 42 bases read in frame from the first base. Each donor gave one peripheral blood draw, averaging approximately 110 mL, which was collected into heparinised tubes. Naive, central memory, regulatory and stem cell-like memory CD4+ T cells were sorted on a BD FACSAria II using a panel including CD45RO, CCR7, CD25, CD127, CD95 and CD27. A purity above 95% was achieved for all sorted populations. PBMCs were separated immediately by Lymphoprep density gradient centrifugation and were stained directly, without being cultured. To minimize batch effects, samples were stained and sorted in pairs, one healthy donor with one patient per experiment.

A remark on this clone: This receptor's antigen is unknown. Base qualities are missing; no much larger clone stands one base away.

The full study reports these points: PCR may preferentially amplify shorter templates, but because patient and control samples were amplified and corrected together, any resulting skew would affect both groups equally. At VDJ recombination sites, type 1 diabetes patients had fewer insertions and more deleted nucleotides, which implies abnormalities in thymic rearrangement. Sequencing cDNA rather than genomic DNA could over-represent highly expressing activated cells, although activation and CD3 levels did not differ between groups. HLA sub-analyses involved small numbers of individuals, so any influence of HLA type on TCRB rearrangement remained unresolved. Naive, central memory and regulatory TCRB repertoires appeared more similar among patients than among healthy donors. In all four CD4+ subsets, TCRB CDR3 length was moderately but significantly shorter in type 1 diabetes patients.

The origin of this receptor is a woman aged 18-29 years in good health. Sequencing was carried out using naive CD4+ T cells from blood. This specimen's cell subset or site label, per the study, means: true naive CD4+ T cells. The rearranged segments are TRBV6-1 and TRBJ2-1; TRBD2 is a weak D gene call, 5 bases matching. The DNA sequence is as follows: TGTGCCAGCAGTATGACGGGAAAAGCCAATGAGCAGTTCTTC. This translates into CASSMTGKANEQFF.